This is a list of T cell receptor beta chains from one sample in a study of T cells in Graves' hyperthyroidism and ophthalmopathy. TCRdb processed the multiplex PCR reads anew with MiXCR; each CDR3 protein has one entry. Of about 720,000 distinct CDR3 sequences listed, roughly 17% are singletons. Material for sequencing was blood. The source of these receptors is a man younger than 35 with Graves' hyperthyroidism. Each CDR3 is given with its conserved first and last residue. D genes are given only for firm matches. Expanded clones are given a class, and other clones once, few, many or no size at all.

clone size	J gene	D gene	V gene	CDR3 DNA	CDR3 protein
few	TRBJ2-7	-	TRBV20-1	TGCAGTGCTAGAGAGGTGAAAGCCTACGAGCAGTACTTC	CSAREVKAYEQYF
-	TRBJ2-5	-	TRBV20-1	TGCAGTGCTGTACAGGGCTCTCGAGAGACCCAGTACTTC	CSAVQGSRETQYF
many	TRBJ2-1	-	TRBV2	TGTGCCAGCAAGAGGCGGGTCCAAAGCTCCTACAATGAGCAGTTCTTC	CASKRRVQSSYNEQFF
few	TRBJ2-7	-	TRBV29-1	TGCAGCGTTGAAGATGAACAGAACTCTTACGAGCAGTACTTC	CSVEDEQNSYEQYF
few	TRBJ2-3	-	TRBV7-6	TGTGCCAGCAGCCCCGTGACAGCCACAGATACGCAGTATTTT	CASSPVTATDTQYF
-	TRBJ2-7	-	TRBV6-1	TGTGCCAGCAGTGCCCTAGGACTGACCCACGAGCAGTACTTC	CASSALGLTHEQYF
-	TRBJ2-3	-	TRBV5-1	TGCGCCAGCAGCTTACTAGGTGGGGTTCCCACAGATACGCAGTATTTT	CASSLLGGVPTDTQYF
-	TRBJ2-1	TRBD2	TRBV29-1	TGCAGCGTTGGCGCACTAGCGGGGTACAATGAGCAGTTCTTC	CSVGALAGYNEQFF
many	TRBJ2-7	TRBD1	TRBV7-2	TGTGCCAGCAGCCCGAACCCGGGACAGAGCTACGAGCAGTACTTC	CASSPNPGQSYEQYF
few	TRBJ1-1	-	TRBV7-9	TGTGCCAGCGCCAGGAGGGTCGGGGGGAGGACTGAAGCTTTCTTT	CASARRVGGRTEAFF
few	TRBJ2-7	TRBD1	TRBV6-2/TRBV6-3	TGTGCCAGCAGACGGTCCGGGACAGGGCTTCGGGAGCAGTACTTC	CASRRSGTGLREQYF
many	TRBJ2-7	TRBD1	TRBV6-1	TGTGCCAGCAGCTCCTCCCCGGGACAGGGGGTATACGAGCAGTACTTC	CASSSSPGQGVYEQYF
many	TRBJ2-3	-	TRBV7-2	TGTGCCAGCAGCTTAGGTCGCCTAGGGAGGATAGATACGCAGTATTTT	CASSLGRLGRIDTQYF
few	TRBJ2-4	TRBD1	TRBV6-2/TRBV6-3	TGTGCCAGCAGTTACGCCGGGACAGGGGACCCAGCCAAAAACATTCAGTACTTC	CASSYAGTGDPAKNIQYF
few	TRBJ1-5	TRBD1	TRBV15	TGTGCCACCAACCCCGACAGGGGGCGACAGCCCCAGCATTTT	CATNPDRGRQPQHF
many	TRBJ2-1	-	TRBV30	TGTGCCCGGGACAATGAGCAGTTCTTC	CARDNEQFF
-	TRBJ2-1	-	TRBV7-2	TGTGCCAGCAGCTTAAGCTACCATAATGAGCAGTTCTTC	CASSLSYHNEQFF
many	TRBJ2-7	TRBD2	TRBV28	TGTGCCAGCAGTTTAAAGGGTAGCGGGAGTTATAAGTACTTC	CASSLKGSGSYKYF
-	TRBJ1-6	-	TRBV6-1	TGTGCCAGCAGTGCCCGCTCCGACCTACGCCTGGGGAATTCACCCCTCCACTTT	CASSARSDLRLGNSPLHF
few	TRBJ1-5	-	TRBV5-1	TGCGCCAGCAGCCCCCCGAAGGCTGGGGGGAATCAGCCCCAGCATTTT	CASSPPKAGGNQPQHF
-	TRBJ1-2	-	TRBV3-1	TGTGCCAGCAGCCAACACATGGACTATGGCTACACCTTC	CASSQHMDYGYTF
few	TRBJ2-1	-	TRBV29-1	TGCAGCGTTGATGCGCTTTACAATGAGCAGTTCTTC	CSVDALYNEQFF
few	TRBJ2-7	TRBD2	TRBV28	TGTGCCGGAAGATCAACTAGCGGAGGGTACGAGCAGTACTTC	CAGRSTSGGYEQYF